The clone carrying this TCR beta chain showed up many times. The data were obtained in a study of T cells after yellow fever vaccination. It was through 5'RACE template switching that TCR cDNA was made, with a universal primer site and UMIs added. TCRdb re-analysed the 5' RACE reads in MiXCR, keeping a single row per CDR3 protein. The data contain about 240,000 distinct CDR3 sequences, 6.9% of them seen just once; the ten biggest clones take up 0.65% to 0.9%. The CDR3 consists of 16 residues. In germline, CDR1 is DFQATT, CDR2 SNEGSKA (reference sequence). V lost 3 bases and J 0 bases, leaving 15 bases between the germline ends.

The rearrangement uses TRBV20-1 and TRBJ1-5; tentative D call: TRBD1 (5 bases). This TCR derives from a man between 25 and 39 years old who received the YFV17D yellow fever vaccine. The starting material was CD4+ T cells sorted from PBMCs, obtained 15 days after the yellow fever booster vaccination. DNA of the CDR3: TGCAGTGCTAGTATCCCCCGGGGCGTTAGCAATCAGCCCCAGCATTTT. The encoded protein is CSASIPRGVSNQPQHF.